The next 30 T cell receptor beta chains were all read from a single sample in a study of OX40 agonist ivuxolimab in advanced cancers. Libraries were prepared by immunoSEQ multiplex PCR; TCRdb keeps only in-frame clonotypes and omits some of them. The data hold 70,000 to 100,000 clones, with about 88% observed a single time. The input for sequencing was CD4+ or CD8+ T cells sorted from blood, taken in a trial of the OX40 agonist ivuxolimab. The source is an adult with an advanced solid tumor such as melanoma, head and neck, liver or kidney cancer.

The V and J genes are TRBV7-2 and TRBJ2-7; 8 nucleotides agree with TRBD1. This CDR3 region has 12 residues. After removal of 4 bases from V and 6 bases from J, the junction contained 2 bases not matched to a gene. Germline CDR1 is SGHTA and CDR2 is FQGNSA. Here the CDR3 reads CASSWTGSEQYF. The DNA for the CDR3 is TGTGCCAGCAGCTGGACAGGGTCCGAGCAGTACTTC.

V and J are TRBV5-4 and TRBJ2-3, with TRBD2 matching 7 bases. V was clipped by 4 bases and J by 2 bases; unmatched bases: 7. The length of the CDR3 is 15 residues. The germline gives CDR1 SGHNT, CDR2 YYREEE (reference sequence). CDR3 DNA: TGTGCCAGCAGCCGCGGGAGTAGCGACACAGATACGCAGTATTTT. It yields the protein CASSRGSSDTDTQYF.

V gene TRBV11-3 combines with J gene TRBJ2-7; D is unclear. This CDR3 spans 13 amino acids. CDR1 and CDR2 (germline): SGHNT, YENEEA. V lost 1 base and J lost 4, with 8 bases in between. The chain's CDR3 is CASSLGDQYEQYF. The CDR3 nucleotides read TGTGCCAGCAGCTTAGGTGACCAGTACGAGCAGTACTTC.

This clone was picked up one time. The gene calls are TRBV4-3 and TRBJ1-3; D may be TRBD1 (5 bases). This CDR3 is built from 14 residues. Trimming took off 4 bases at V and 4 bases at J, with 11 bases between the two ends. CDR1 is LGHNA, CDR2 YSLEER, per germline. CDR3 DNA: TGCGCCAGCAGCCCAGGGACGGACGGAAACACCATATATTTT. Translated: CASSPGTDGNTIYF.

This rearrangement joins TRBV9 to TRBJ1-2; the D is unclear. This CDR3 is 16 amino acids long. V was trimmed by 6 bases and J by 5 bases, leaving 23 bases between them. From germline, CDR1 is SGDLS and CDR2 YYNGEE. For the CDR3, the DNA is TGTGCCAGCAAAGCAGGAATGGCAGACTCCTGGTATGGCTACACCTTC. Translating it yields CASKAGMADSWYGYTF.

A single count supports this clone. The CDR3 DNA follows: TGCGCCAGCAGCAGACCGGGACCTCCTATAATAGGCTCTGGAAACACCATATATTTT. This gives the protein CASSRPGPPIIGSGNTIYF. The chain joins TRBV4-1 to TRBJ1-3; D possibly corresponds to TRBD1 (5 bases). The CDR3 runs 19 residues. Germline loops: CDR1 MGHRA, CDR2 YSYEKL. Trimming pared 5 bases from V and 0 bases from J, leaving 23 bases between.

This chain connects TRBV30 to TRBJ2-2; the match to TRBD2 covers 7 bases. Germline V gene lookup returns CDR1 GTSNPN and CDR2 SVGIG (reference sequence). The CDR3 totals 16 residues. CDR3 amino acids: CSGGTKAPLNTGELFF. The CDR3 coding sequence is TGTTCGGGAGGTACCAAGGCCCCCTTAAACACCGGGGAGCTGTTTTTT. Together with reference TRBV30 and TRBJ2-2, the CDR3 gives the full variable domain: SQTIHQWPATLVQPVGSPLSLECTVEGTSNPNLYWYRQAAGRGLQLLFYSVGIGQISSEVPQNLSASRPQDRQFILSSKKLLLSDSGFYLCSGGTKAPLNTGELFFGEGSRLTVL.

This chain uses TRBV7-2 with TRBJ2-7, with D possibly TRBD2 on 5 matching bases. The length of the CDR3 is 13 residues. The germline CDR1 and CDR2 sequences are SGHTA and FQGNSA. Trimming removed 0 bases at V and 6 bases at J, with 9 bases between. The CDR3 coding sequence is TGTGCCAGCAGCTTAGCGGGAGTTCTCGAGCAGTACTTC. The encoded protein is CASSLAGVLEQYF.

The rearrangement uses TRBV6-1 and TRBJ2-3; D unresolved. Germline V gene data show CDR1 as MNHNS and CDR2 as SASEGT. Trimming took off 2 bases at V and 10 bases at J, with 10 bases between the two ends. This CDR3 contains 12 residues. CDR3 loop: CASSESVGAQYF. As DNA, the CDR3 is TGTGCCAGCAGTGAATCGGTGGGCGCGCAGTATTTT.

This clone was counted once. The V gene is TRBV5-1, the J gene TRBJ2-2, with a tentative D call TRBD1 (6 bases). The ends were cut back, 4 bases at V and 5 bases at J, with 9 bases in the middle. This CDR3 has 13 amino acids. Looked up from germline, CDR1 is SGHRS and CDR2 is YFSETQ. The CDR3 loop reads CASSTGQTGELFF. The CDR3 DNA sequence: TGCGCCAGCAGCACCGGACAGACCGGGGAGCTGTTTTTT.

The V call is TRBV18, the J call TRBJ2-7, with TRBD1 matching over 7 bases. The CDR3 contains 13 residues. With V trimmed by 8 bases and J by 5 bases, 9 bases remained unmatched. CDR1 is KGHSH, CDR2 LQKENI, per germline. The CDR3 here is CASQETTGNEQYF. CDR3 in DNA: TGTGCCAGCCAAGAGACGACAGGGAACGAGCAGTACTTC.

The J gene is TRBJ2-1, the V gene TRBV14; either TRBD1 or TRBD2 may supply D (5 bases each). This CDR3 has 17 amino acids. Germline V CDR1 and CDR2: SGHDN, FVKESK. Trimming removed 4 bases from V and 3 bases from J, with 19 bases in between. CDR3 amino acids: CASSRHESWGRYNEQFF. For the CDR3, the DNA is TGTGCCAGCAGCCGCCATGAATCGTGGGGACGCTACAATGAGCAGTTCTTC.

The rearrangement uses TRBV9 and TRBJ2-7; 10 nucleotides align to TRBD1. The CDR3 is 17 amino acids. Germline V gives CDR1 SGDLS, CDR2 YYNGEE. The V and J ends lost 2 bases and 5 bases, in that order; junction bases with no gene match: 13. The CDR3 sequence is CASSVTALGTGVHEQYF. CDR3 coding DNA: TGTGCCAGCAGCGTCACCGCACTTGGGACAGGGGTCCACGAGCAGTACTTC.

This chain links TRBV2 with TRBJ2-7; 8 positions agree with TRBD1. CDR3 length: 15 residues. Unmatched junction bases numbered 8, after V lost 6 bases and J lost 1 base. The germline V gene encodes CDR1 SNHLY and CDR2 FYNNEI. CDR3 amino acids: CASRREQGASYEQYF. The CDR3 nucleotides read TGTGCCAGCAGACGGGAGCAGGGGGCTTCCTACGAGCAGTACTTC.

The chain is built from TRBV6-5 and TRBJ2-7; D perhaps matches TRBD1 (6 bases). V shed 8 bases and J shed 4 bases, with 15 bases lying between them. The germline CDR1 and CDR2 sequences are MNHEY and SVGAGI. CDR3 size: 13 residues. CDR3 protein: CASQTGEAYEQYF. The CDR3 nucleotides read TGTGCCAGCCAGACAGGAGAAGCTTACGAGCAGTACTTC.

In the case of this clone: Distinct nucleotide sequences in the sample also encode this CDR3. The chain has TRBV5-4 and TRBJ2-7, with TRBD2 matching over 13 bases. With V trimmed by 4 bases and J by 2 bases, 3 bases remained unmatched. Germline values: CDR1 SGHNT, CDR2 YYREEE (reference sequence). CDR3 size: 15 residues. In nucleotides, the CDR3 is TGTGCCAGCAGCCCGGGGACTAGCGGGACCTACGAGCAGTACTTC. Protein: CASSPGTSGTYEQYF.

The chain has TRBV7-9 and TRBJ1-1, with no clear D. Trimming took 5 bases from V and 1 from J, leaving 11 bases between them. Germline V gene lookup returns CDR1 SEHNR and CDR2 FQNEAQ (reference sequence). This CDR3 region has 14 residues. The CDR3 reads CASSPGGWNTEAFF. CDR3 nucleotides: TGTGCCAGCAGCCCAGGCGGATGGAACACTGAAGCTTTCTTT.

The chain joins TRBV12-5 to TRBJ2-5; possible D gene TRBD1, 6 bases. V gave up 0 bases and J gave up 4 bases, with 18 bases separating them. Germline CDR1 is LGHNT and CDR2 is FRNRAP. This CDR3 region has 17 residues. CDR3 sequence (DNA): TGTGCTAGTGGTTTGGTGACAAGGGACACCCGCCGAGAGACCCAGTACTTC. This gives the protein CASGLVTRDTRRETQYF.

The chain combines TRBV2 with TRBJ2-1, with 8 bases lining up with TRBD2. CDR1 and CDR2 from the germline V gene are SNHLY and FYNNEI. This CDR3 comprises 13 residues. The V segment lost 5 bases and the J segment 10 bases; nucleotides outside the gene matches: 7. The CDR3 protein is CASSPAGEGEQFF. The CDR3 DNA follows: TGTGCCAGCAGTCCAGCGGGAGAGGGGGAGCAGTTCTTC.

The chain joins TRBV7-2 to TRBJ2-1; 12 nucleotides agree with TRBD2. The germline CDR1 and CDR2 sequences are SGHTA and FQGNSA. V trimming: 7 bases; J trimming: 7 bases; junction bases outside the gene matches: 8. The CDR3 is 15 amino acids. The DNA for the CDR3 is TGTGCCAGCAAGGGGGGGACTAGCGGGCCGAATGAGCAGTTCTTC. This gives the protein CASKGGTSGPNEQFF.

V gene TRBV7-9 combines with J gene TRBJ2-3; 11 bases agree with TRBD2. The CDR3 loop spans 18 amino acids. Germline CDR1 is SEHNR and CDR2 is FQNEAQ (reference sequence). Trimming cost V 5 bases and J 5 bases; bases outside gene matches: 15. CDR3 sequence: CASSPGRLAGGPGDTQYF. CDR3 coding DNA: TGTGCCAGCAGCCCAGGAAGATTAGCGGGAGGGCCGGGAGATACGCAGTATTTT.

V is TRBV5-3 and J is TRBJ1-2, with 10 bases aligning to TRBD1. TRBV5-3 is designated an ORF whose function remains uncertain. Trimming cost V 3 bases and J 8 bases; bases outside gene matches: 13. The CDR3 loop spans 16 amino acids. The CDR3 nucleotides read TGTGCCAGAAGCTGGGACAGGGGATACCCCTATCGGGGCTACACCTTC. As protein: CARSWDRGYPYRGYTF.

The CDR3 here is CASSSGETAFVQYF. CDR3 nucleotides: TGTGCCAGCTCCTCCGGAGAGACAGCATTCGTGCAGTACTTC. The chain employs TRBV18 and TRBJ2-7, with D possibly TRBD1 on 5 matching bases. The V gene's germline CDR1 is KGHSH and CDR2 LQKENI. Trimming took 6 bases from V and 9 from J, leaving 21 bases between them. The CDR3 has 14 residues.

The chain has TRBV6-5 and TRBJ1-1; 7 nucleotides match TRBD1. Germline CDR1 MNHEY, CDR2 SVGAGI. The length of the CDR3 is 15 residues. V lost 8 bases to trimming and J lost 4 bases; unmatched junction nucleotides: 13. The CDR3 bases are TGTGCCAGCTCCCCGCAGGGGGGTTTCGGCACTGAAGCTTTCTTT. It encodes CASSPQGGFGTEAFF.

The chain employs TRBV2 and TRBJ1-1; maybe TRBD1 (5 bases). Per the germline V gene, CDR1 is SNHLY and CDR2 is FYNNEI. The CDR3 totals 15 residues. V was cut by 1 base and J by 0 bases, with 9 bases left in between. The CDR3 DNA sequence: TGTGCCAGCAGTGAAGAACCGGGGGTGAACACTGAAGCTTTCTTT. Translated: CASSEEPGVNTEAFF.

The chain carries TRBV5-6 and TRBJ2-7; no definite D call. The V end was cut by 1 base, the J end by 5 bases, with 7 bases between. The CDR3 is made up of 12 amino acids. Germline V gene lookup returns CDR1 SGHDT and CDR2 YYEEEE. DNA of the CDR3: TGTGCCAGCAGCTTGAGTCCCAACGAGCAGTACTTC. It codes for CASSLSPNEQYF.

This chain connects TRBV19 to TRBJ2-3; no definite D call. CDR1 LNHDA and CDR2 SQIVND come from the germline V gene (reference sequence). V lost 3 bases and J lost 0, with 1 base in between. CDR3 length: 12 residues. In DNA form, the CDR3 reads TGTGCCAGTAGTATTAGCACAGATACGCAGTATTTT. Amino acid sequence: CASSISTDTQYF.

This clone was observed a handful of times. The junction does not match germline at one end; this may be a read error. The chain carries TRBV23-1 and TRBJ2-2, with D perhaps matching TRBD2 (6 bases). TRBV23-1 is an ORF, with its function uncertain. The CDR3 is made up of 15 amino acids. The CDR3 spells CASSRGTSNTGELFF. In DNA form, the CDR3 reads TGCGCCAGCAGTCGCGGGACTTCGAATACCGGGGAGCTGTTTTTT.

The chain joins TRBV6-6 to TRBJ2-5; D uncertain. Per the germline V gene, CDR1 is MNHNY and CDR2 is SVGAGI (reference sequence). V was clipped by 7 bases and J by 4 bases, with 10 bases between them. The CDR3 has 12 residues. The CDR3 DNA sequence: TGTGCCAGCACCGGGCAAGGAGAGACCCAGTACTTC. Encoded protein: CASTGQGETQYF.

V is TRBV19 and J is TRBJ2-1, with TRBD1 matching 8 bases. This CDR3 comprises 14 residues. The germline gives CDR1 LNHDA, CDR2 SQIVND (reference sequence). The J segment lost 8 bases and the V segment lost 4 bases, leaving 7 bases of the junction unmatched. CDR3 amino acids: CASSSGRGRDEQFF. The CDR3 coding sequence is TGTGCCAGTAGTAGCGGCAGGGGGCGTGATGAGCAGTTCTTC. Complete variable domain (other parts from reference TRBV19 and TRBJ2-1): DGGITQSPKYLFRKEGQNVTLSCEQNLNHDAMYWYRQDPGQGLRLIYYSQIVNDFQKGDIAEGYSVSREKKESFPLTVTSAQKNPTAFYLCASSSGRGRDEQFFGPGTRLTVL.